This TCR beta chain was captured in a study of blood T cell repertoires in COVID-19. Study details: COVID-19 samples, acute and convalescent, were from the United States, Italy and Spain. The cDNA or gDNA used as material had been derived from T cells, B-cell-depleted T cells, or PBMCs.

V was shortened by 3 bases and J by 4 bases, with 26 bases between the two germline ends. In germline, CDR1 is MNHEY, CDR2 SMNVEV (reference sequence). This CDR3 region has 19 residues. Seattle's cohort entered during active infection and was followed longitudinally. Study processing details: It was from reference gene primer amplification that nucleated cell counts were estimated. Generated by immunoSEQ multiplex PCR, the TCRdb table keeps only in-frame clones and is missing some. V and J calls and clone size are those listed in that table; D and trimming were worked out from the DNA. The sample has about 160,000 clones, approximately 92% seen once.

Sequences were obtained from peripheral blood. The V call is TRBV27, the J call TRBJ2-3; TRBD1 might be the D (6 bases). The receptor was derived from a man aged 25-40 years with COVID-19, enrolled during active disease. The CDR3: CASSFGTSGFRSGADTQYF. CDR3 DNA: TGTGCCAGCAGTTTTGGGACATCGGGATTCCGGTCTGGCGCAGATACGCAGTATTTT.